The next 20 T cell receptor beta chains were all read from a single sample in a study of OX40 agonist ivuxolimab in advanced cancers. TCRdb's table, derived via immunoSEQ multiplex PCR, lists solely in-frame clones and lacks some. The table lists tens of thousands of clones, 90% to 95% of them singletons. The sequences come from CD4+ or CD8+ T cells sorted from blood, collected in a trial of the OX40 agonist ivuxolimab. Receptors originate from an adult with an advanced solid tumor such as melanoma, head and neck, liver or kidney cancer.

The V gene is TRBV6-5, the J gene TRBJ2-4, with TRBD2 as a possible D gene (5 bases). From germline, CDR1 is MNHEY and CDR2 SVGAGI. Trimming took off 1 base at V and 3 bases at J, with 10 bases between the two ends. The CDR3 covers 15 residues. The CDR3 spells CASSYFSEVKNIQYF. For the CDR3, the DNA is TGTGCCAGCAGTTACTTTAGCGAAGTCAAAAACATTCAGTACTTC.

V gene TRBV4-1 combines with J gene TRBJ1-2; possible D gene TRBD1, 5 bases. The CDR3 is made up of 13 amino acids. The germline gives CDR1 MGHRA, CDR2 YSYEKL. V was shortened by 1 base and J by 8 bases, with 11 bases between the two germline ends. CDR3 in DNA: TGCGCCAGCAGCCAAGGAGGGGCTCAGGGCTACACCTTC. The encoded protein is CASSQGGAQGYTF.

The chain has TRBV19 and TRBJ1-1; D ambiguous. V lost 6 bases and J lost 0, with 8 bases in between. The CDR3 loop spans 13 amino acids. Germline V gene data show CDR1 as LNHDA and CDR2 as SQIVND (reference sequence). The CDR3 DNA sequence: TGTGCCAGTAGCCAGGTACTGAACACTGAAGCTTTCTTT. Translated: CASSQVLNTEAFF.

This chain uses TRBV7-8 with TRBJ1-5; maybe TRBD1 (6 bases). CDR1 is SGHVS and CDR2 is FQNEAQ in the germline V gene. The CDR3 has 16 amino acids. V was clipped by 3 bases and J by 8 bases, with 20 bases between them. The CDR3 sequence is CASSLSGSTGTEPQHF. The CDR3 nucleotides are TGTGCCAGCAGCTTGAGCGGATCGACAGGTACGGAGCCCCAGCATTTT.

The chain links TRBV28 to TRBJ1-5, with D uncertain. V gave up 7 bases and J gave up 0 bases, with 16 bases separating them. Germline loops: CDR1 MDHEN, CDR2 SYDVKM. The CDR3 is 16 amino acids. CDR3 DNA: TGTGCCAGCAAGGGCGTCGACAACCATAGCAATCAGCCCCAGCATTTT. Protein sequence: CASKGVDNHSNQPQHF.

The rearrangement uses TRBV6-5 and TRBJ2-7, with a weak D call TRBD2 (5 bases). The germline gives CDR1 MNHEY, CDR2 SVGAGI. This CDR3 has 12 amino acids. V gave up 4 bases and J gave up 9 bases, with 13 bases separating them. In nucleotides, the CDR3 is TGTGCCAGCAGTTTCGACTATTCGACGCAGTACTTC. Its protein is CASSFDYSTQYF.

The chain uses TRBV28 and TRBJ2-7; no reliable D call. V lost 3 bases and J lost 1, with 1 base in between. Germline CDR1 MDHEN, CDR2 SYDVKM. This CDR3 has 11 amino acids. DNA of the CDR3: TGTGCCAGCAGTTTTTCCTACGAGCAGTACTTC. This gives the protein CASSFSYEQYF.

The rearrangement joins TRBV10-1 to TRBJ2-1; 8 bases are shared with TRBD1. The ends lost 6 bases at V and 5 bases at J; junction bases unmatched: 9. Germline V gene data show CDR1 as WNHNN and CDR2 as SYGVQD (reference sequence). There are 15 residues in the CDR3. The CDR3 region is CASRASGQGNNEQFF. DNA of the CDR3: TGCGCCAGCAGAGCCTCCGGACAGGGAAACAATGAGCAGTTCTTC.

The gene calls are TRBV7-6 and TRBJ2-7; 8 bases agree with TRBD2. The trim removed 6 bases at V and 1 base at J, leaving 8 bases unmatched. Germline V gene data show CDR1 as SGHVS and CDR2 as FNYEAQ. This CDR3 has 15 amino acids. CDR3 in amino acids: CASSYSTSASYEQYF. The CDR3 nucleotides are TGTGCCAGCAGTTATTCGACTAGCGCTTCCTACGAGCAGTACTTC.

The J gene is TRBJ2-7, the V gene TRBV9; possible D gene TRBD1, 5 bases. Germline V gene data show CDR1 as SGDLS and CDR2 as YYNGEE. This CDR3 is 13 amino acids long. V was shortened by 4 bases and J by 6 bases, with 14 bases between the two germline ends. The CDR3 DNA reads TGTGCCAGCAGCCCAACTCAGGGTAGCGAGCAGTACTTC. It is translated as CASSPTQGSEQYF.

The rearrangement links TRBV5-4 to TRBJ2-7; D is possibly TRBD2 (5 bases). The CDR3 length is 15 residues. Germline CDR1 is SGHNT and CDR2 is YYREEE (reference sequence). V dropped 0 bases and J dropped 2 bases, with 12 bases sitting between them. The CDR3 protein is CASSLGTSGAYEQYF. The CDR3, as DNA: TGTGCCAGCAGCTTGGGAACTAGTGGGGCCTACGAGCAGTACTTC.

The chain has TRBV30 and TRBJ1-4; D is ambiguous. CDR1 GTSNPN and CDR2 SVGIG come from the germline V gene (reference sequence). The CDR3 is 11 amino acids. V was pared by 2 bases and J by 8 bases, with 6 bases between. Here the CDR3 reads CAWSIPEKLFF. For the CDR3, the DNA is TGTGCCTGGAGTATACCAGAAAAACTGTTTTTT.

The V and J genes are TRBV6-1 and TRBJ2-5; perhaps TRBD2 as D (6 bases). The CDR3 is made up of 12 amino acids. V gave up 10 bases and J gave up 7 bases, with 16 bases separating them. Germline-derived CDR1 and CDR2 are MNHNS and SASEGT. This CDR3 is CATFSGFGTQYF. The CDR3 region has the DNA TGTGCCACCTTTAGCGGCTTCGGGACCCAGTACTTC.

The rearrangement links TRBV7-9 to TRBJ2-5, with 8 bases matching TRBD2. The CDR3 consists of 16 residues. Per the germline V gene, CDR1 is SEHNR and CDR2 is FQNEAQ (reference sequence). V lost 3 bases to trimming and J lost 2 bases; unmatched junction nucleotides: 8. The CDR3 coding sequence is TGTGCCAGCAGCTTCCTCCCGGGGGGGGGTCAAGAGACCCAGTACTTC. Protein product: CASSFLPGGGQETQYF.

The V gene is TRBV7-2, the J gene TRBJ1-2, with D maybe TRBD1 (5 bases). Germline assignment: CDR1 SGHTA and CDR2 FQGNSA. CDR3 length equals 13 residues. Trimming removed 3 bases at V and 4 bases at J, with 9 bases between. CDR3 DNA sequence: TGTGCCAGCAGCTTGGGGGTAACCTATGGCTACACCTTC. Protein sequence: CASSLGVTYGYTF.

The chain is built from TRBV1 and TRBJ2-1. TRBV1 is a pseudogene. The CDR3 runs 14 residues. Written as DNA, the CDR3 is TGCACCAGCATTGGGAGCGTTAGGGGCAATGAGCAGTTCTTC. It codes for CTSIGSVRGNEQFF.

The V and J genes are TRBV29-1 and TRBJ2-7; 7 bases agree with TRBD2. The V gene's germline CDR1 is SQVTM and CDR2 ANQGSEA. CDR3 length equals 12 residues. Trimming took 6 bases from V and 3 from J; bases not matched to a gene: 5. The CDR3 bases are TGCAGCGTCACGGGGGGTAACTACGAGCAGTACTTC. Translated, it gives CSVTGGNYEQYF.

This clone has just one count. V gene TRBV11-2 combines with J gene TRBJ2-1, with TRBD1 matching over 9 bases. This CDR3 spans 17 amino acids. J lost 4 bases, V lost 0 bases, and 7 bases had no gene match. Germline CDR1 SGHAT, CDR2 FQNNGV. The DNA for the CDR3 is TGTGCCAGCAGCTTAGATCCTGGGACAGGGCCTTACAATGAGCAGTTCTTC. Translated: CASSLDPGTGPYNEQFF.

This chain joins TRBV19 and TRBJ1-6, with D perhaps TRBD1 (5 bases). Trimming took 7 bases from V and 9 from J, leaving 13 bases between them. The CDR3 spans 13 residues. CDR1 and CDR2 from the germline V gene are LNHDA and SQIVND (reference sequence). The CDR3 sequence is CASTPGVASPLHF. The CDR3 DNA reads as TGTGCCAGTACCCCGGGGGTGGCTTCACCCCTCCACTTT.

The chain carries TRBV4-1 and TRBJ1-2; a possible D gene is TRBD1 (5 bases). Trimming took off 0 bases at V and 3 bases at J, with 11 bases between the two ends. Germline V gene lookup returns CDR1 MGHRA and CDR2 YSYEKL. The CDR3 totals 15 residues. In nucleotides, the CDR3 is TGCGCCAGCAGCCAAGATGGGGGATCTGACTATGGCTACACCTTC. Its translation: CASSQDGGSDYGYTF.